The source of this T cell receptor (beta chain) is a study of T cells in Graves' hyperthyroidism and ophthalmopathy. Across the study: The blood sample was taken at first diagnosis, before treatment began.

This clonotype appeared a few times. The CDR3 loop spans 13 amino acids. V lost 3 bases to trimming and J lost 3 bases, with 8 bases between them. The germline gives CDR1 MNHEY, CDR2 SVGAGI. Regions amplified from RNA transcripts were the TCR beta CDR3 regions. Carried out on the TCR CDR3, a first-round RT-PCR used the HTBI primer set. TCRdb independently ran MiXCR on the multiplex PCR reads; one entry per CDR3 protein. The table shows about 680,000 distinct CDR3 sequences, with roughly a third occurring only once. The chain joins TRBV6-5 to TRBJ1-1, with D hard to call. This TCR came from a woman in her forties with Graves' hyperthyroidism. The specimen was blood. This CDR3 reads CASSYRKYTEAFF. CDR3 sequence (DNA): TGTGCCAGCAGTTATAGGAAGTACACTGAAGCTTTCTTT.